The T cell receptor beta chain described here comes from a study of blood T cell repertoires in COVID-19. The CDR3 is made up of 15 amino acids. Germline V gene data show CDR1 as MNHNS and CDR2 as SASEGT. Trimming pared 3 bases from V and 7 bases from J, leaving 13 bases between. Repertoires were generated with immunoSEQ multiplex PCR, while TCRdb's copy carries only in-frame clones and drops some. Counted here are 51,000 or so clones, around 83% occurring once; the ten biggest clones make up just under 7%. The V call is TRBV6-1, the J call TRBJ1-6; weak D call: TRBD1 (6 bases). The specimen was peripheral blood. This clonotype was sampled from a man aged 70-80 years with active COVID-19. In DNA form, the CDR3 reads TGTGCCAGCAGTGACAAGGGGAGGGGGAATTCACCCCTCCACTTT. Translating gives CASSDKGRGNSPLHF.